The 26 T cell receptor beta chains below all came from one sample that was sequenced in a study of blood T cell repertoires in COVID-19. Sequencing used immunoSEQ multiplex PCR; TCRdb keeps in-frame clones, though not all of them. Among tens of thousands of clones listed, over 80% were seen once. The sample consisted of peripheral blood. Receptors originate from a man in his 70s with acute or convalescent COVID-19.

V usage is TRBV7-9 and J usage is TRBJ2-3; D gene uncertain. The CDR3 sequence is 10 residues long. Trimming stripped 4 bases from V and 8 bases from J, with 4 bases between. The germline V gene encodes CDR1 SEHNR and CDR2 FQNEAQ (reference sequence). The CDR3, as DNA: TGTGCCAGCAGCTCCGGTACGCAGTATTTT. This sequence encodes CASSSGTQYF. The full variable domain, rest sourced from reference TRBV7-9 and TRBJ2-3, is DTGVSQNPRHKITKRGQNVTFRCDPISEHNRLYWYRQTLGQGPEFLTYFQNEAQLEKSRLLSDRFSAERPKGSFSTLEIQRTEQGDSAMYLCASSSGTQYFGPGTRLTVL.

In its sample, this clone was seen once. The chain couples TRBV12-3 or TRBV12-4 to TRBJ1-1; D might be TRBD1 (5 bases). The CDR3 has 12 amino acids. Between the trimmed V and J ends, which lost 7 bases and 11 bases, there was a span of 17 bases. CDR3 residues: CASTKEGTRAFF. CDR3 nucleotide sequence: TGTGCCAGCACCAAGGAGGGGACCCGGGCTTTCTTT.

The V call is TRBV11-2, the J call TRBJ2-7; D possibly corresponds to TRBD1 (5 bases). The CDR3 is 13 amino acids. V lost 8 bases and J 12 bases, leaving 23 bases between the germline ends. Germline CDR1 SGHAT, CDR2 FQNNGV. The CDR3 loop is CASSPPGPLRGYF. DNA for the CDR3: TGTGCCAGCTCCCCTCCCGGACCCCTTAGGGGGTACTTC.

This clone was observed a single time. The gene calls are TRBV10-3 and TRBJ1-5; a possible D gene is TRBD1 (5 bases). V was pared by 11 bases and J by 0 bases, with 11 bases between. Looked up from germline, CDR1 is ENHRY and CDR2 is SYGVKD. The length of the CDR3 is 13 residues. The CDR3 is CAVQVNSNQPQHF. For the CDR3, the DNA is TGTGCCGTACAGGTGAATAGCAATCAGCCCCAGCATTTT.

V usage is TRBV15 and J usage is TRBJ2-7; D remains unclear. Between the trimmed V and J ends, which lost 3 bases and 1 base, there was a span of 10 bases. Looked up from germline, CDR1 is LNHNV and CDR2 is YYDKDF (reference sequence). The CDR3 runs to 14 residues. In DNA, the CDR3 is TGTGCCACCAGCAGCACCGCGGAGTCCTACGAGCAGTACTTC. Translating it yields CATSSTAESYEQYF.

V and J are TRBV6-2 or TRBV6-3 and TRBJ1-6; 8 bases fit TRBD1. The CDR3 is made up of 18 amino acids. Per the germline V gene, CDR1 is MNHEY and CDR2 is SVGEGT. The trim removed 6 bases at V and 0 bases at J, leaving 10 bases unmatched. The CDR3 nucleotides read TGTGCCAGCAGCCGTCCCGGGACAGGAAGCTCCTATAATTCACCCCTCCACTTT. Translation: CASSRPGTGSSYNSPLHF.

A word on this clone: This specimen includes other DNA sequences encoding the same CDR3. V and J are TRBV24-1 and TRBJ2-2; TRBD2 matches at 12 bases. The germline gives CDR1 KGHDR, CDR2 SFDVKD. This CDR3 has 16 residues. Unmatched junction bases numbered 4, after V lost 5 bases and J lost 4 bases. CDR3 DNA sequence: TGTGCCACCAGTGCCGCTAGCGGGAGGGGCACCGGGGAGCTGTTTTTT. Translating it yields CATSAASGRGTGELFF.

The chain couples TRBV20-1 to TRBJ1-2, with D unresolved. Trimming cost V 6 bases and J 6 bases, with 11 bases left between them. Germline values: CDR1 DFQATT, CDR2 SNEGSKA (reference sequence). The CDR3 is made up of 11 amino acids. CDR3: CSAPRQDGYTF. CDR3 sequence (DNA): TGCAGTGCCCCTCGGCAGGATGGCTACACCTTC.

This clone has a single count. The CDR3, as DNA: TGTGCCAGCAGCCTCGGAGCTCTCTCACCCCTCCACTTT. Translation gives CASSLGALSPLHF. The chain combines TRBV3-1 (or the pseudogene TRBV3-2) with TRBJ1-6, with no clear D. Germline V CDR1 and CDR2: LGHDT, YNNKEL (reference sequence). V lost 4 bases and J 10 bases, leaving 11 bases between the germline ends. The CDR3 sequence is 13 residues long.

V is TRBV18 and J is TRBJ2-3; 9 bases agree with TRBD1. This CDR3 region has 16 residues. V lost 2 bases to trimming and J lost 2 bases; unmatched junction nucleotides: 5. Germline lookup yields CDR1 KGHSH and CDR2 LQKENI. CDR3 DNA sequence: TGTGCCAGCTCACCAAATAACAGGGGGCTCACAGATACGCAGTATTTT. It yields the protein CASSPNNRGLTDTQYF.

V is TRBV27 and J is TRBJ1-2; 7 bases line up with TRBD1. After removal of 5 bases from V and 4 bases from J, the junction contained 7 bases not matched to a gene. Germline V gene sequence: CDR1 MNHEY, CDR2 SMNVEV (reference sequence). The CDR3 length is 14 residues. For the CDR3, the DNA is TGTGCCAGCAGTACAGGGGAAGGCCTCTATGGCTACACCTTC. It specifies CASSTGEGLYGYTF.

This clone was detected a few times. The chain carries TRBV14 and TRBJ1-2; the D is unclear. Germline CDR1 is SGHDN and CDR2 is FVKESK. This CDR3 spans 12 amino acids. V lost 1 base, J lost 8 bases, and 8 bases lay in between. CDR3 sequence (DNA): TGTGCCAGCAGCCAAGCCGGAGGAGGCTACACCTTC. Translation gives CASSQAGGGYTF.

CDR3 loop: CASSPTSDTDTQYF. The CDR3 DNA sequence: TGTGCCAGCAGCCCGACTAGCGACACAGATACGCAGTATTTT. The chain uses TRBV4-2 and TRBJ2-3; TRBD2 agrees at 8 bases. The CDR3 sequence is 14 residues long. The V and J ends lost 4 bases and 2 bases, in that order; junction bases with no gene match: 2. Germline lookup yields CDR1 LGHNA and CDR2 YNFKEQ.

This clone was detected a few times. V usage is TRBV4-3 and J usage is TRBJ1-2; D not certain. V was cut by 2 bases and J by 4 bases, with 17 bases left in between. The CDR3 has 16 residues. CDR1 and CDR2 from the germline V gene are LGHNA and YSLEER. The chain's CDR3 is CASSQTLAEGGYGYTF. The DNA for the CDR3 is TGCGCCAGCAGCCAAACCCTCGCGGAGGGCGGCTATGGCTACACCTTC.

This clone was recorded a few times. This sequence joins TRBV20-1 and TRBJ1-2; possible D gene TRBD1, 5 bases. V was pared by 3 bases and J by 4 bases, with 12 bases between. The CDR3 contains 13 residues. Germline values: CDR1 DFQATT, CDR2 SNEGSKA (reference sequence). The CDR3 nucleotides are TGCAGTGCTAGTATTAGACAGATCTATGGCTACACCTTC. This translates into CSASIRQIYGYTF.

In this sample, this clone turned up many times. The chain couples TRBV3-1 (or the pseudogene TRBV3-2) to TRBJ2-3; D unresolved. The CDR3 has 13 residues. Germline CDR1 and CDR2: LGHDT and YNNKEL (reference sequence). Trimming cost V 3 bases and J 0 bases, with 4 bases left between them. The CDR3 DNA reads TGTGCCAGCAGCCAGTCTAGCACAGATACGCAGTATTTT. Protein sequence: CASSQSSTDTQYF.

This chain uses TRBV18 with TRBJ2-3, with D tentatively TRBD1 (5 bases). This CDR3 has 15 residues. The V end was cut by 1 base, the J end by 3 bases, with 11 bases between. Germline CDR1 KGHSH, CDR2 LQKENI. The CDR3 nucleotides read TGTGCCAGCTCACCACTGCCTCAGGGTACAGATACGCAGTATTTT. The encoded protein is CASSPLPQGTDTQYF.

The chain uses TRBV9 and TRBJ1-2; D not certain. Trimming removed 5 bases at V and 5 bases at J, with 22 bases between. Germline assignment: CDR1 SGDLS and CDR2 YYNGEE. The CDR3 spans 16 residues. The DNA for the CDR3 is TGTGCCAGCAGTTTAAGGTCAGACCCCCTCGGGTATGGCTACACCTTC. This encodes CASSLRSDPLGYGYTF.

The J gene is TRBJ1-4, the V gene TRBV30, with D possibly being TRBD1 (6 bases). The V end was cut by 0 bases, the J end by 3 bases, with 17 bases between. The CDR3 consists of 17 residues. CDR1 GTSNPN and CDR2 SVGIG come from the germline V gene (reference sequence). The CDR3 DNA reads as TGTGCCTGGAGTGTTAGGGGACAATCCAACGCTAATGAAAAACTGTTTTTT. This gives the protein CAWSVRGQSNANEKLFF.

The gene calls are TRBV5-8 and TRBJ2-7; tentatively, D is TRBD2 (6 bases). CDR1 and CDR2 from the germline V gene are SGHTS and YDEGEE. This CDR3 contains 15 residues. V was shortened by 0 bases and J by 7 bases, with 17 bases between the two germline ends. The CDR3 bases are TGTGCCAGCAGCTTGGAGACTAGGGGCCTACGTGAGCAGTACTTC. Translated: CASSLETRGLREQYF. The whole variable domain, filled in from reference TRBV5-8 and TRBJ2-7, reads EAGVTQSPTHLIKTRGQQATLRCSPISGHTSVYWYQQALGLGLQFLLWYDEGEERNRGNFPPRFSGRQFPNYSSELNVNALELEDSALYLCASSLETRGLREQYFGPGTRLTVT.

CDR3: CASSQDTGGWDQPQHF. The DNA for the CDR3 is TGCGCCAGCAGCCAAGATACAGGGGGCTGGGATCAGCCCCAGCATTTT. The rearrangement uses TRBV4-3 and TRBJ1-5; 9 positions match TRBD1. The germline V gene has CDR1 LGHNA and CDR2 YSLEER. With 0 bases clipped from V and 5 bases from J, the junction kept 5 bases outside the gene matches. The CDR3 contains 16 residues.

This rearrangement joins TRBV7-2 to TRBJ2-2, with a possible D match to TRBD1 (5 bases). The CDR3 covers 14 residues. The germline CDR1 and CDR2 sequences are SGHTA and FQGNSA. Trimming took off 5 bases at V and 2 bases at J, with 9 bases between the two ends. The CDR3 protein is CASSRDRNTGELFF. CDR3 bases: TGTGCCAGCAGCCGCGACAGAAACACCGGGGAGCTGTTTTTT.

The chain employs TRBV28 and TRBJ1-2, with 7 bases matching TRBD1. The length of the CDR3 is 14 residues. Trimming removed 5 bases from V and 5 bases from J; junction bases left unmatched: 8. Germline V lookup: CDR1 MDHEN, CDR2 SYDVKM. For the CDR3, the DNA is TGTGCCAGCAGTGGACAGGATTTCCTTTATGGCTACACCTTC. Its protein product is CASSGQDFLYGYTF.

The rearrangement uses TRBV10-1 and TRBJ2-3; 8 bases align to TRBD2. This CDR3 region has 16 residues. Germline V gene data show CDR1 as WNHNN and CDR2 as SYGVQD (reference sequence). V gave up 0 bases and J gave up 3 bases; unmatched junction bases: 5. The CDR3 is CASSESLAGATDTQYF. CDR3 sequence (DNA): TGCGCCAGCAGTGAGTCGCTAGCGGGCGCTACAGATACGCAGTATTTT.

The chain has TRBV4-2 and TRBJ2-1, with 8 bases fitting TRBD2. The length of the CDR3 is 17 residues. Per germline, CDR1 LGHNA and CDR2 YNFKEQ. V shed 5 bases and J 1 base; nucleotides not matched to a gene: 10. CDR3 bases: TGTGCCAGCAGCGACGGCCTAGCGGGTCCGTCCTACAATGAGCAGTTCTTC. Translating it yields CASSDGLAGPSYNEQFF.

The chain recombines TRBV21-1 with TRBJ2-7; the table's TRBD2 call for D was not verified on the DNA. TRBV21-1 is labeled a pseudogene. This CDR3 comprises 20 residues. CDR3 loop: CASRKRGLAGRLKRSYEQYF. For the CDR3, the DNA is TGTGCCAGCAGAAAGAGGGGTCTAGCGGGGCGACTAAAGCGCTCCTACGAGCAGTACTTC.